This entry concerns a single T cell receptor (beta chain). Antigen unknown. TCRdb fed the 5' RACE reads into MiXCR, producing one record per CDR3 protein. This table holds under 170,000 distinct CDR3 sequences, around 45% found once. This entry belongs to a study of CD8 T cells in ankylosing spondylitis. Notes on the study in general: Ankylosing spondylitis blood appeared to be characterized by a TCR beta motif of fewer than ten highly homologous variants. Disease-linked clones reportedly showed significant enrichment in matched ankylosing spondylitis synovial fluid. Disease-linked clones were found to be CD8+ and relatively rare in peripheral blood.

Germline assignment: CDR1 SGHNT and CDR2 YENEEA. V lost 5 bases and J 3 bases, leaving 15 bases between the germline ends. The CDR3 runs to 15 residues. What was sequenced was synovial fluid, either unsorted or a sorted T cell fraction (not recorded which). The chain carries TRBV11-3 and TRBJ2-3; D is perhaps TRBD1 or TRBD2 (6 bases each). This TCR came from a male donor with ankylosing spondylitis. The CDR3 loop reads CASSPPLGGTDTQYF. The CDR3 region has the DNA TGTGCCAGCAGCCCCCCCCTAGGGGGGACAGATACGCAGTATTTT.